Listed below are T cell receptor beta chains from one sample, sequenced in a study of T cell repertoires in cytomegalovirus infection. Antigen specificity for these receptors is unknown. TCRdb itself ran the reads through MiXCR, one entry per CDR3 protein. The data show about 900,000 distinct CDR3 sequences, with approximately 32% seen just once and 13% held by the top ten. The specimen comprised cultured CD8+ T cells from PBMCs, sampled from culture after CMV antigen stimulation. All receptors come from a human donor in good health (CMV status not recorded). Some clones in this sample may be carry-over from other donors' samples. The CDR3 runs from the conserved cysteine through the conserved F or W. Fields, in order: clone size, V gene, D gene, J gene, CDR3 protein, CDR3 DNA. The D gene is left open where the match is weak. Only some rows state a clone size, as once, few, many or a class for expanded clones.

size: -
V: TRBV27
D: -
J: TRBJ2-3
CDR3: CASSSVGRTTDTQYF
DNA: TGTGCCAGCAGTTCGGTGGGGAGAACCACAGATACGCAGTATTTT

size: -
V: TRBV12-3/TRBV12-4
D: -
J: TRBJ1-5
CDR3: CASSLPEGSNQPQHF
DNA: TGTGCCAGCAGTTTACCGGAAGGGAGCAATCAGCCCCAGCATTTT

size: few
V: TRBV6-2/TRBV6-3
D: TRBD1
J: TRBJ2-5
CDR3: CASSYSPTGGFQETQYF
DNA: TGTGCCAGCAGTTACTCACCCACAGGGGGCTTCCAAGAGACCCAGTACTTC

size: few
V: TRBV10-1
D: -
J: TRBJ2-3
CDR3: CASSPGPYTDTQYF
DNA: TGCGCCAGCAGCCCGGGACCATACACAGATACGCAGTATTTT

size: -
V: TRBV10-3
D: -
J: TRBJ2-1
CDR3: CAIKIAGSVNEQFF
DNA: TGTGCCATCAAAATCGCAGGGTCGGTCAATGAGCAGTTCTTC

size: -
V: TRBV27
D: TRBD2
J: TRBJ2-3
CDR3: CASSSLAGAPADTQYF
DNA: TGTGCCAGCAGTTCTCTAGCGGGGGCACCGGCAGATACGCAGTATTTT

size: few
V: TRBV7-9
D: -
J: TRBJ2-7
CDR3: CASSSTGKDYEQYF
DNA: TGTGCCAGCAGTTCTACGGGAAAGGACTACGAGCAGTACTTC

size: -
V: TRBV5-1
D: -
J: TRBJ2-7
CDR3: CASSSLGRVDYEQYF
DNA: TGCGCCAGCAGCTCCCTGGGAAGGGTCGACTACGAGCAGTACTTC

size: -
V: TRBV7-6
D: -
J: TRBJ1-6
CDR3: CASSRKVQGYNSPLHF
DNA: TGTGCCAGCAGCCGTAAGGTCCAGGGGTATAATTCACCCCTCCACTTT

size: -
V: TRBV6-5
D: -
J: TRBJ2-1
CDR3: CASSYGQKNEQFF
DNA: TGTGCCAGCAGTTACGGGCAGAAAAATGAGCAGTTCTTC

size: many
V: TRBV7-8
D: -
J: TRBJ1-6
CDR3: CASSTGGESYNSPLHF
DNA: TGTGCCAGCAGCACGGGGGGGGAATCCTATAATTCACCCCTCCACTTT

size: -
V: TRBV7-6
D: -
J: TRBJ1-5
CDR3: CASSSTGTMGQPQHF
DNA: TGTGCCAGCAGCTCCACCGGGACAATGGGTCAGCCCCAGCATTTT

size: many
V: TRBV7-8
D: TRBD2
J: TRBJ2-3
CDR3: CASSHGTSGGSSTDTQYF
DNA: TGTGCCAGCAGTCATGGGACTAGCGGGGGCTCTAGCACAGATACGCAGTATTTT

size: -
V: TRBV7-6
D: -
J: TRBJ2-3
CDR3: CASSLAGGTTTDTQYF
DNA: TGTGCCAGCAGCTTAGCGGGGGGAACCACCACAGATACGCAGTATTTT

size: few
V: TRBV19
D: -
J: TRBJ1-5
CDR3: CASSIYTASNQPQHF
DNA: TGTGCCAGTAGTATCTATACAGCAAGCAATCAGCCCCAGCATTTT

size: many
V: TRBV20-1
D: TRBD1
J: TRBJ2-1
CDR3: CSARDLEGGQGNEQFF
DNA: TGCAGTGCTAGAGATTTGGAAGGAGGACAGGGAAATGAGCAGTTCTTC

size: -
V: TRBV5-6
D: -
J: TRBJ1-1
CDR3: CASSYRQRVNTEAFF
DNA: TGTGCCAGCAGCTATAGGCAGCGAGTGAACACTGAAGCTTTCTTT

size: -
V: TRBV2
D: TRBD2
J: TRBJ2-3
CDR3: CASSVGPRLAGDTQYF
DNA: TGTGCCAGCAGTGTTGGCCCCAGACTAGCGGGGGATACGCAGTATTTT

size: many
V: TRBV7-2
D: TRBD2
J: TRBJ2-3
CDR3: CASIFSGGATGDTQYF
DNA: TGTGCCAGCATCTTCAGCGGGGGGGCAACCGGAGATACGCAGTATTTT

size: few
V: TRBV12-3/TRBV12-4
D: -
J: TRBJ2-5
CDR3: CASSSGNPLVETQYF
DNA: TGTGCCAGCAGTTCCGGGAATCCCCTTGTGGAGACCCAGTACTTC

size: few
V: TRBV9
D: TRBD2
J: TRBJ2-3
CDR3: CASSAYPLLSGGTDTQYF
DNA: TGTGCCAGCAGCGCCTATCCACTTCTTAGCGGGGGCACAGATACGCAGTATTTT

size: -
V: TRBV7-2
D: -
J: TRBJ2-2
CDR3: CTSSLGSGNTGELFF
DNA: TGTACCAGCAGCTTAGGGTCCGGGAACACCGGGGAGCTGTTTTTT

size: -
V: TRBV7-2
D: -
J: TRBJ2-1
CDR3: CASSVEGVGGDEQFF
DNA: TGTGCCAGCAGCGTCGAGGGGGTGGGGGGCGATGAGCAGTTCTTC

size: few
V: TRBV6-5
D: -
J: TRBJ2-3
CDR3: CASSRDTDTQYF
DNA: TGTGCCAGCTCCAGGGACACAGATACGCAGTATTTT

size: few
V: TRBV10-1
D: -
J: TRBJ1-1
CDR3: CASSPGPHDTEAFF
DNA: TGCGCCAGCAGTCCCGGGCCACATGACACTGAAGCTTTCTTT

size: -
V: TRBV7-4
D: TRBD1
J: TRBJ2-2
CDR3: CASSHEGQGSIGELFF
DNA: TGTGCCAGCAGTCACGAGGGACAGGGATCTATCGGGGAGCTGTTTTTT

size: -
V: TRBV6-1
D: -
J: TRBJ2-1
CDR3: CASRAWGPNNEQFF
DNA: TGTGCCAGCAGGGCCTGGGGGCCGAACAATGAGCAGTTCTTC

size: few
V: TRBV19
D: -
J: TRBJ1-2
CDR3: CASSIDGSANYGYTF
DNA: TGTGCCAGTAGTATAGACGGTTCTGCTAACTATGGCTACACCTTC

size: many
V: TRBV19
D: TRBD2
J: TRBJ2-3
CDR3: CASSISGGDTDTQYF
DNA: TGTGCCAGTAGTATCAGCGGGGGCGATACAGATACGCAGTATTTT

size: few
V: TRBV19
D: -
J: TRBJ1-4
CDR3: CASSLTRNNEKLFF
DNA: TGTGCCAGTAGCTTGACACGGAATAATGAAAAACTGTTTTTT

size: few
V: TRBV7-8
D: TRBD2
J: TRBJ2-5
CDR3: CASKVAGEETQYF
DNA: TGTGCCAGCAAAGTAGCGGGGGAAGAGACCCAGTACTTC

size: -
V: TRBV7-9
D: -
J: TRBJ2-3
CDR3: CASSFDWDTDTQYF
DNA: TGTGCCAGCAGCTTTGACTGGGACACAGATACGCAGTATTTT

size: once
V: TRBV6-6
D: -
J: TRBJ2-5
CDR3: CAGSYSGRWSRQETQYF
DNA: TGTGCCGGCAGTTACTCCGGCCGGTGGAGTCGCCAAGAGACCCAGTACTTC

size: -
V: TRBV2
D: -
J: TRBJ1-4
CDR3: CASRGLPEKLFF
DNA: TGTGCCAGCCGGGGCCTGCCGGAAAAACTGTTTTTT

size: -
V: TRBV14
D: TRBD1
J: TRBJ1-1
CDR3: CASRPSPGQGNTEAFF
DNA: TGTGCCAGCAGACCAAGTCCGGGACAGGGGAACACTGAAGCTTTCTTT

size: once
V: TRBV5-3
D: -
J: TRBJ2-1
CDR3: CASSWGWAGTDEQFF
DNA: TGTGCCAGCAGCTGGGGCTGGGCAGGGACCGATGAGCAGTTCTTC

size: -
V: TRBV5-4
D: TRBD2
J: TRBJ2-1
CDR3: CASSGGGFDEQFF
DNA: TGTGCCAGCAGCGGCGGGGGGTTTGATGAGCAGTTCTTC

size: -
V: TRBV6-5
D: TRBD2
J: TRBJ2-2
CDR3: CATRGAGRNTGELFF
DNA: TGTGCTACGCGGGGGGCGGGGCGGAACACCGGGGAGCTGTTTTTT

size: -
V: TRBV19
D: -
J: TRBJ1-5
CDR3: CASTAIYSNQPQHF
DNA: TGTGCCAGTACAGCAATTTATAGCAATCAGCCCCAGCATTTT

size: few
V: TRBV14
D: -
J: TRBJ2-2
CDR3: CASSQERVNTGELFF
DNA: TGTGCCAGCAGCCAAGAGCGAGTAAACACCGGGGAGCTGTTTTTT

size: few
V: TRBV7-9
D: TRBD1
J: TRBJ2-2
CDR3: CASSSTGGDTGELFF
DNA: TGTGCCAGCAGCTCAACAGGGGGCGACACCGGGGAGCTGTTTTTT

size: -
V: TRBV24-1
D: -
J: TRBJ2-2
CDR3: CATSDGRGAGELFF
DNA: TGTGCCACCAGTGATGGCAGGGGAGCCGGGGAGCTGTTTTTT

size: few
V: TRBV11-2
D: -
J: TRBJ1-1
CDR3: CASSSPWGKITEAFF
DNA: TGTGCCAGCAGTTCCCCCTGGGGCAAAATAACTGAAGCTTTCTTT

size: -
V: TRBV27
D: TRBD2
J: TRBJ2-7
CDR3: CASSREGSARIEQYF
DNA: TGTGCCAGCAGTCGGGAGGGGTCGGCCAGAATCGAGCAGTACTTC

size: -
V: TRBV4-3
D: -
J: TRBJ2-3
CDR3: CASSQEAPGGDTQYF
DNA: TGCGCCAGCAGCCAAGAAGCCCCCGGGGGAGATACGCAGTATTTT

size: -
V: TRBV7-6
D: -
J: TRBJ1-2
CDR3: CASSLPVSTDYGYTF
DNA: TGTGCCAGCAGCTTACCGGTCAGTACGGACTATGGCTACACCTTC

size: -
V: TRBV27
D: TRBD2
J: TRBJ2-1
CDR3: CASSRGGTYNEQFF
DNA: TGTGCCAGCAGTCGCGGGGGAACCTACAATGAGCAGTTCTTC

size: -
V: TRBV6-2/TRBV6-3
D: -
J: TRBJ1-2
CDR3: CASSYLGVIYGYTF
DNA: TGTGCCAGCAGTTACCTTGGGGTTATCTATGGCTACACCTTC

size: -
V: TRBV7-6
D: -
J: TRBJ2-1
CDR3: CASSFAGTRRDEQFF
DNA: TGTGCCAGCAGCTTCGCCGGGACACGGCGGGATGAGCAGTTCTTC

size: few
V: TRBV19
D: -
J: TRBJ2-1
CDR3: CASSKNGPSYNEQFF
DNA: TGTGCCAGTAGTAAGAACGGACCTTCCTACAATGAGCAGTTCTTC

size: few
V: TRBV9
D: TRBD1
J: TRBJ1-3
CDR3: CASRSRDRKDGNTIYF
DNA: TGTGCCAGCAGGAGCCGGGACAGGAAAGATGGAAACACCATATATTTT